The rows below give T cell receptor beta chains drawn from one sample of a study of blood T cell repertoires in COVID-19. The table came from immunoSEQ multiplex PCR; TCRdb's copy has only in-frame clones and leaves some out. Among roughly 42,000 clones, roughly nine tenths were seen once, and the ten largest hold approximately 10%. Specimen: peripheral blood. These receptors originate from a young man with active or convalescent COVID-19. Each CDR3 is given with its conserved first and last residue. A D gene is named only where the DNA matches it firmly. The size field is filled for only some rows; it gives once, few, many or a size class.

cdr3_length: 14
v_call: TRBV27
clone_size: .
d_call: TRBD1
j_call: TRBJ2-1
cdr3_aa: CASSSDRGLNEQFF
cdr3_nt: TGTGCCAGCAGTTCGGACAGGGGGCTCAATGAGCAGTTCTTC

cdr3_length: 15
v_call: TRBV27
clone_size: few
d_call: .
j_call: TRBJ2-1
cdr3_aa: CASSISGDDYNEQFF
cdr3_nt: TGTGCCAGCAGTATATCAGGGGATGACTACAATGAGCAGTTCTTC

cdr3_length: 17
v_call: TRBV5-6
clone_size: .
d_call: .
j_call: TRBJ1-2
cdr3_aa: CASSFPGGYKTGYGYTF
cdr3_nt: TGTGCCAGCAGCTTTCCTGGCGGGTACAAAACGGGCTATGGCTACACCTTC

cdr3_length: 15
v_call: TRBV9
clone_size: .
d_call: TRBD1
j_call: TRBJ2-2
cdr3_aa: CASSGQTGGTGELFF
cdr3_nt: TGTGCCAGCAGCGGACAGACAGGGGGCACCGGGGAGCTGTTTTTT

cdr3_length: 15
v_call: TRBV4-3
clone_size: .
d_call: TRBD1
j_call: TRBJ1-4
cdr3_aa: CASSQEQGPGEKLFF
cdr3_nt: TGCGCCAGCAGCCAGGAACAGGGGCCCGGCGAAAAACTGTTTTTT

cdr3_length: 15
v_call: TRBV4-1
clone_size: .
d_call: TRBD1
j_call: TRBJ2-3
cdr3_aa: CASSHPTGSTDTQYF
cdr3_nt: TGCGCCAGCAGCCACCCGACAGGGAGCACAGATACGCAGTATTTT

cdr3_length: 15
v_call: TRBV7-2
clone_size: .
d_call: TRBD2
j_call: TRBJ2-1
cdr3_aa: CASSLAPSGGNEQFF
cdr3_nt: TGTGCCAGCAGCTTAGCGCCTAGCGGGGGCAATGAGCAGTTCTTC

cdr3_length: 13
v_call: TRBV18
clone_size: .
d_call: .
j_call: TRBJ2-1
cdr3_aa: CASSSTSYNEQFF
cdr3_nt: TGTGCCAGCTCGTCCACGAGTTACAATGAGCAGTTCTTC

cdr3_length: 15
v_call: TRBV7-3
clone_size: .
d_call: .
j_call: TRBJ1-2
cdr3_aa: CASSPPGPYSYGYTF
cdr3_nt: TGTGCCAGCAGCCCCCCCGGCCCCTACAGTTATGGCTACACCTTC

cdr3_length: 13
v_call: TRBV5-1
clone_size: .
d_call: .
j_call: TRBJ1-1
cdr3_aa: CASSFSRGTEAFF
cdr3_nt: TGCGCCAGCAGCTTCAGCAGGGGTACTGAAGCTTTCTTT

cdr3_length: 14
v_call: TRBV6-4
clone_size: .
d_call: .
j_call: TRBJ2-2
cdr3_aa: CASSDSAGFGELFF
cdr3_nt: TGTGCCAGCAGTGACTCAGCGGGCTTCGGGGAGCTGTTTTTT

cdr3_length: 16
v_call: TRBV9
clone_size: .
d_call: .
j_call: TRBJ1-6
cdr3_aa: CASSAGGSSYNSPLHF
cdr3_nt: TGTGCCAGCAGCGCCGGGGGAAGCTCCTATAATTCACCCCTCCACTTT

cdr3_length: 16
v_call: TRBV7-9
clone_size: .
d_call: .
j_call: TRBJ1-2
cdr3_aa: CASSLGSGLEPYGYTF
cdr3_nt: TGTGCCAGCAGCTTAGGTTCAGGGTTGGAGCCCTATGGCTACACCTTC

cdr3_length: 15
v_call: TRBV5-1
clone_size: .
d_call: TRBD2
j_call: TRBJ2-2
cdr3_aa: CASSVTSGTTGELFF
cdr3_nt: TGCGCCAGCAGCGTAACTAGCGGGACCACCGGGGAGCTGTTTTTT

cdr3_length: 13
v_call: TRBV2
clone_size: .
d_call: TRBD2
j_call: TRBJ2-1
cdr3_aa: CASRTSEAGEQFF
cdr3_nt: TGTGCCAGCAGGACTAGCGAAGCAGGTGAGCAGTTCTTC

cdr3_length: 21
v_call: TRBV3-1/TRBV3-2
clone_size: .
d_call: TRBD2
j_call: TRBJ2-4
cdr3_aa: CASSRSRGAQREWRLENIQYF
cdr3_nt: TGTGCCAGCAGCCGCTCAAGAGGGGCCCAGCGGGAGTGGAGATTAGAAAACATTCAGTACTTC